This paragraph reports one T cell receptor beta chain. These data originate in a study of T cells after somatic rescue of genetic block. The CDR3 covers 14 residues. The V and J ends lost 2 bases and 1 base respectively, with 9 bases between them. The germline V gene has CDR1 SGDLS and CDR2 YYNGEE. Using immunoSEQ multiplex PCR, the repertoire was profiled, and TCRdb retains in-frame clones only, with some absent. Of roughly 71,000 clones in the sample, approximately 90% were seen once. Sequenced material: peripheral blood mononuclear cells (PBMCs). The chain recombines TRBV9 with TRBJ2-5; possibly TRBD2 for D (6 bases). The TCR sequence derives from a man aged 25-40 years. The CDR3: CASSVGGGQETQYF. For the CDR3, the DNA is TGTGCCAGCAGCGTGGGGGGAGGCCAAGAGACCCAGTACTTC.